Listed here is a single TCR beta chain. These data come from a study of blood T cell repertoires in COVID-19. Original analysis: Researchers report that nucleated cell counts were estimated from reference gene primer amplification. Assay used: immunoSEQ multiplex PCR; TCRdb lists only in-frame clones, some missing. That table is the source of V, J and clone size, and D and trimming were worked out from the DNA. The sample holds a few hundred thousand clones, 83% seen once. This TCR was recovered from a woman between 45 and 65 years old with acute or convalescent COVID-19. Sample: peripheral blood.

CDR3 in DNA: TGCAGCGTTGAAGATCTTCGGGGTAGAGACACCATATATTTT. It translates to CSVEDLRGRDTIYF. The chain joins TRBV29-1 to TRBJ1-3; no firm D call. The V gene's germline CDR1 is SQVTM and CDR2 ANQGSEA. The V and J ends lost 0 bases and 8 bases respectively, with 14 bases between them. The CDR3 extends over 14 amino acids.